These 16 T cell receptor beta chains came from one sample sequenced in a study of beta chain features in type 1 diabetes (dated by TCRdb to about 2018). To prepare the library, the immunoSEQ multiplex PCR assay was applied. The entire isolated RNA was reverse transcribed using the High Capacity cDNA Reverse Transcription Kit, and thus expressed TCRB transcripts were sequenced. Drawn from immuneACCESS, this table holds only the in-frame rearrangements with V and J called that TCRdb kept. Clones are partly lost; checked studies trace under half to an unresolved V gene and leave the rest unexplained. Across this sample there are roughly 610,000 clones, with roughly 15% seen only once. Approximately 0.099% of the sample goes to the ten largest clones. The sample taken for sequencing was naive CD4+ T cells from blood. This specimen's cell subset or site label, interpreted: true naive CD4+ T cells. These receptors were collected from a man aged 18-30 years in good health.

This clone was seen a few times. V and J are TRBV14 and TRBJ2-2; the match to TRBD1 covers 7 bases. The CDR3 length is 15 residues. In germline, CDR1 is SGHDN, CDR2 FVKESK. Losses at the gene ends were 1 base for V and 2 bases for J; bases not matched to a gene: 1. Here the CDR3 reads CASSQGQGNTGELFF. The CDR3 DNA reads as TGTGCCAGCAGCCAAGGACAGGGTAACACCGGGGAGCTGTTTTTT.

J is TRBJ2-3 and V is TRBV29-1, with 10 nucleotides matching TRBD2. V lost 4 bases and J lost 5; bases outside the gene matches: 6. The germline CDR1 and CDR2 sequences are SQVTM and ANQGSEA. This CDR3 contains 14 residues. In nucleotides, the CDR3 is TGCAGCGTTGGGTCTAGCGGGAGAAGAGATACGCAGTATTTT. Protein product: CSVGSSGRRDTQYF.

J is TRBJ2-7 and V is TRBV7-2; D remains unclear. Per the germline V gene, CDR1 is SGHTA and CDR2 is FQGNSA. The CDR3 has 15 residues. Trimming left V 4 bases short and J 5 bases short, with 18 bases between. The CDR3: CASSYPPQEFDEQYF. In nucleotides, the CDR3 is TGTGCCAGCAGCTACCCGCCGCAGGAGTTCGACGAGCAGTACTTC.

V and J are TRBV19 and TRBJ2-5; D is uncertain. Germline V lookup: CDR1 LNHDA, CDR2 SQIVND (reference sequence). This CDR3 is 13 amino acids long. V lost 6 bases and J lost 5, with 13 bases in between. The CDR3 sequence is CASSGPLRETQYF. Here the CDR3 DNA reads TGTGCCAGTAGCGGACCCTTGCGGGAGACCCAGTACTTC. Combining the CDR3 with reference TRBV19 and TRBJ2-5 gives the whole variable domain DGGITQSPKYLFRKEGQNVTLSCEQNLNHDAMYWYRQDPGQGLRLIYYSQIVNDFQKGDIAEGYSVSREKKESFPLTVTSAQKNPTAFYLCASSGPLRETQYFGPGTRLLVL.

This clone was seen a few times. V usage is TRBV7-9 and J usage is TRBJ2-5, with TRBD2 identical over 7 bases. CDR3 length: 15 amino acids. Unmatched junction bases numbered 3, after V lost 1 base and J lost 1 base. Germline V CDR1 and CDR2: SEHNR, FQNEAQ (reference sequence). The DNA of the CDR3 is TGTGCCAGCAGCTTAGTCGGGGGGACCCAAGAGACCCAGTACTTC. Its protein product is CASSLVGGTQETQYF.

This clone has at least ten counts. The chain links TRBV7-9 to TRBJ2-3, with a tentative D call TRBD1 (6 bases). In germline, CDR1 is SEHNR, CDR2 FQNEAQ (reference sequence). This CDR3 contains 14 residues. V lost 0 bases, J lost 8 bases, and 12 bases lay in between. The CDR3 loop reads CASSLAGTHATQYF. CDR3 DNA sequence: TGTGCCAGCAGCTTAGCAGGGACACATGCTACGCAGTATTTT.

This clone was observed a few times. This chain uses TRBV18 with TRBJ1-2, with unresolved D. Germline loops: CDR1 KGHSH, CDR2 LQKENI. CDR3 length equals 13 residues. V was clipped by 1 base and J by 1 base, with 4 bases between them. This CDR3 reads CASSPQDNYGYTF. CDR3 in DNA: TGTGCCAGCTCACCACAAGATAACTATGGCTACACCTTC. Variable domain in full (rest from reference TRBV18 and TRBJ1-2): NAGVMQNPRHLVRRRGQEARLRCSPMKGHSHVYWYRQLPEEGLKFMVYLQKENIIDESGMPKERFSAEFPKEGPSILRIQQVVRGDSAAYFCASSPQDNYGYTFGSGTRLTVV.

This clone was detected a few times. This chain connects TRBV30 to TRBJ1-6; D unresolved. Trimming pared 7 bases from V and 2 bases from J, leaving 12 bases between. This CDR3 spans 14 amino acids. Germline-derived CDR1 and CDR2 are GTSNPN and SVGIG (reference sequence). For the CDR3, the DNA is TGTGCCTCGGGCCCCTTCCCCTATAATTCACCCCTCCACTTT. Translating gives CASGPFPYNSPLHF.

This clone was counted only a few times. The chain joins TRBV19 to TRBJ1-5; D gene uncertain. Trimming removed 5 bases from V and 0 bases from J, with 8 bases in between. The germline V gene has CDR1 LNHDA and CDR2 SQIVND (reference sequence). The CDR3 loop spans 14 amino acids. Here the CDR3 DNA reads TGTGCCAGTAGTCCTCAGTCTAGCAATCAGCCCCAGCATTTT. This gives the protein CASSPQSSNQPQHF.

DNA of the CDR3: TGTGCCATCAGAGGGGAAGGGACGGAGAACACTGAAGCTTTCTTT. It codes for CAIRGEGTENTEAFF. The chain is built from TRBV10-3 and TRBJ1-1; perhaps TRBD1 as D (5 bases). Trimming removed 6 bases at V and 1 base at J, with 15 bases between. The CDR3 sequence is 15 residues long. Per germline, CDR1 ENHRY and CDR2 SYGVKD.

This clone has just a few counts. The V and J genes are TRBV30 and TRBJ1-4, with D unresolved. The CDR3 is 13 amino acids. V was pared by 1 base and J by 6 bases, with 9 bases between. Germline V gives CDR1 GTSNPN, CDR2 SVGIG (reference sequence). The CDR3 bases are TGTGCCTGGAGTGGTGCCGGGGATGAAAAACTGTTTTTT. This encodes CAWSGAGDEKLFF. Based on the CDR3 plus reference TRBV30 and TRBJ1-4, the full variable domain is SQTIHQWPATLVQPVGSPLSLECTVEGTSNPNLYWYRQAAGRGLQLLFYSVGIGQISSEVPQNLSASRPQDRQFILSSKKLLLSDSGFYLCAWSGAGDEKLFFGSGTQLSVL.

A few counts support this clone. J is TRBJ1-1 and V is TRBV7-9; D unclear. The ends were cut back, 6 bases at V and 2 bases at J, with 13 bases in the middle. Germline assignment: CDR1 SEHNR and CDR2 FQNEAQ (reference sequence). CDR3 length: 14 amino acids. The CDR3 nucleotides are TGTGCCAGCAGGGATTATCAGGCCAACACTGAAGCTTTCTTT. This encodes CASRDYQANTEAFF.

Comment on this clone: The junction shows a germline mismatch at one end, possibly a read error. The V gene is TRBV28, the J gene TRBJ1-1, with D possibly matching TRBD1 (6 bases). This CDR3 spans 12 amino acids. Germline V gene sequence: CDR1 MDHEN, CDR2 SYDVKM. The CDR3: CASSLWGGPSPF. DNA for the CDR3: TGTGCCAGCAGTTTATGGGGGGGCCCAAGTCCGTTT. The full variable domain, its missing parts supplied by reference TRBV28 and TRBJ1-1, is DVKVTQSSRYLVKRTGEKVFLECVQDMDHENMFWYRQDPGLGLRLIYFSYDVKMKEKGDIPEGYSVSREKKERFSLILESASTNQTSMYLCASSLWGGPSPFGQGTRLTVV.

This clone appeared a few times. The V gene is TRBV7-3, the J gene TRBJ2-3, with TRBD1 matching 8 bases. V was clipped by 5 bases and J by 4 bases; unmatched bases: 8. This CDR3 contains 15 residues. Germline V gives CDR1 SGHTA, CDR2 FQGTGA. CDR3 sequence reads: CASSPAPTGADTQYF. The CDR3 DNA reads TGTGCCAGCAGCCCAGCCCCGACAGGGGCAGATACGCAGTATTTT.

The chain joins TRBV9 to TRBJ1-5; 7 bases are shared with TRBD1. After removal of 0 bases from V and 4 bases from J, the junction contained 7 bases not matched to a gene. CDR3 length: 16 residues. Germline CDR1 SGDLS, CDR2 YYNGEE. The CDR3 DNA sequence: TGTGCCAGCAGCGTAGGAATAGGGGGCCAGAATCAGCCCCAGCATTTT. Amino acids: CASSVGIGGQNQPQHF.

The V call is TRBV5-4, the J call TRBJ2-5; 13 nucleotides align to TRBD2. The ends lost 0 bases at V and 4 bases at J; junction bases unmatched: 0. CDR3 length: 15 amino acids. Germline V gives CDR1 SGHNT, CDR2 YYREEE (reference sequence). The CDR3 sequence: CASSLGLAGGETQYF. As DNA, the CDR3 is TGTGCCAGCAGCTTGGGACTAGCGGGAGGAGAGACCCAGTACTTC.